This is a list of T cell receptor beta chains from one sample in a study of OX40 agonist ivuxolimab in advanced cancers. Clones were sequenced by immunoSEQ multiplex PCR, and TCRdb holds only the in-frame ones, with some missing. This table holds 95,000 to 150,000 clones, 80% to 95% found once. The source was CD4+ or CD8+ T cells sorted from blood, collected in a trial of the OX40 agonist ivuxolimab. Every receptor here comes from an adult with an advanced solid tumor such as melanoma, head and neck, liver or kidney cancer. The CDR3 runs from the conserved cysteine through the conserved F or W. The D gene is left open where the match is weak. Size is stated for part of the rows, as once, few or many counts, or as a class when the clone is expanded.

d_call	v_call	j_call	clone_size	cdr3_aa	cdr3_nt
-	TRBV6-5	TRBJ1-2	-	CASSYLTLTNYGYTF	TGTGCCAGCAGTTACCTCACTCTTACTAACTATGGCTACACCTTC
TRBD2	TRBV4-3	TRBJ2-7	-	CASSPQAVAGASEQYF	TGCGCCAGCAGCCCACAAGCGGTTGCGGGAGCTAGCGAGCAGTACTTC
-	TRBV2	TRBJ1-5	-	CASSPQGLNQPQHF	TGTGCCAGCAGCCCCCAGGGTCTTAATCAGCCCCAGCATTTT
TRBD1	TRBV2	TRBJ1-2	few	CASRGTGYGYTF	TGTGCCAGCAGGGGGACAGGGTATGGCTACACCTTC
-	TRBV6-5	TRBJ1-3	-	CASTGWNGNTIYF	TGTGCCAGCACTGGGTGGAATGGAAACACCATATATTTT
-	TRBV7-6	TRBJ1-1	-	CASSLSGNTEAFF	TGTGCCAGCAGCTTATCGGGGAACACTGAAGCTTTCTTT
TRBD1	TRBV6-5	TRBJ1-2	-	CASSNPGQGHYGYTF	TGTGCCAGCAGTAACCCGGGACAGGGGCACTATGGCTACACCTTC
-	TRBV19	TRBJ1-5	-	CASDRGDLGNQPQHF	TGTGCCAGTGATAGAGGGGATTTGGGCAATCAGCCCCAGCATTTT
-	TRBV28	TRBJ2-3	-	CASSPERQSADTQYF	TGTGCCAGCAGTCCCGAGCGACAAAGCGCAGATACGCAGTATTTT
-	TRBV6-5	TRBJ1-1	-	CASGRATNAEAFF	TGTGCCAGCGGTCGGGCCACGAACGCTGAAGCTTTCTTT
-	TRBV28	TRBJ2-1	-	CASSSPRGPGPHQFF	TGTGCCAGCAGTTCCCCCCGGGGACCGGGACCTCATCAGTTCTTC
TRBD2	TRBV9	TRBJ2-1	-	CASKEGTSGRNEQFF	TGTGCCAGCAAGGAAGGGACTAGCGGGAGAAATGAGCAGTTCTTC
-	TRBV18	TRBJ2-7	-	CASSLQGNDEQYF	TGTGCCAGCTCACTGCAGGGGAATGACGAGCAGTACTTC